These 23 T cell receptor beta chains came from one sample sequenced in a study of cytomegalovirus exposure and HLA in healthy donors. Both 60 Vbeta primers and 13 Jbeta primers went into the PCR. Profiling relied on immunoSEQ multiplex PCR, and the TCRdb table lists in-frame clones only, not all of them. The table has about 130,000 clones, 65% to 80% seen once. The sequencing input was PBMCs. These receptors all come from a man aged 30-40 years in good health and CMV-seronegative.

The CDR3 region is CASSVASGGTQETQYF. CDR3 coding DNA: TGTGCCAGCAGCGTAGCCAGCGGGGGGACCCAAGAGACCCAGTACTTC. V gene TRBV9 combines with J gene TRBJ2-5, with 9 bases matching TRBD2. Germline loops: CDR1 SGDLS, CDR2 YYNGEE. The CDR3 runs to 16 residues. The V and J ends lost 0 bases and 1 base, in that order; junction bases with no gene match: 4.

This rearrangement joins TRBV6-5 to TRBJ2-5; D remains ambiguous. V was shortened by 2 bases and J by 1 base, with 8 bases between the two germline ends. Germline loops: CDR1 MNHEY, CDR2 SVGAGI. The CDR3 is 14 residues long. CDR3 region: CASSYGHGQETQYF. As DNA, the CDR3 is TGTGCCAGCAGTTACGGTCACGGCCAAGAGACCCAGTACTTC.

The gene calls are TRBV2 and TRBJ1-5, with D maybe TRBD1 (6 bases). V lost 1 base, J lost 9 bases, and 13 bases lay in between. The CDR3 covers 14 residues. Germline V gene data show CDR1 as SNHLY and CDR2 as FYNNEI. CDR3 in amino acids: CASSEGGGRAPQHF. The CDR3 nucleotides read TGTGCCAGCAGTGAAGGGGGGGGCCGGGCGCCCCAGCATTTT.

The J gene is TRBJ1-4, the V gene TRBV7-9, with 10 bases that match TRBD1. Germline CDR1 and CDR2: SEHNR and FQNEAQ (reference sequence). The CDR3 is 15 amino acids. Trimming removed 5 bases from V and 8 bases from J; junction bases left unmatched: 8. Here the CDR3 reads CASSQWTGGDEKLFF. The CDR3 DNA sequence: TGTGCCAGCAGCCAATGGACAGGGGGAGACGAAAAACTGTTTTTT.

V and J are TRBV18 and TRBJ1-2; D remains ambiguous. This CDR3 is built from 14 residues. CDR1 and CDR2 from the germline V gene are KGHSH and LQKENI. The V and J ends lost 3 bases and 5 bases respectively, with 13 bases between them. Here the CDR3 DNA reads TGTGCCAGCTCACCGAACGAGGGCAGATATGGCTACACCTTC. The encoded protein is CASSPNEGRYGYTF.

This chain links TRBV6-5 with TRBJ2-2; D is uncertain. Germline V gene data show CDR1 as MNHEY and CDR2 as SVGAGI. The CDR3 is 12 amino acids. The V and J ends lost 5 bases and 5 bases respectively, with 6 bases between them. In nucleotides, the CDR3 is TGTGCCAGCAGTCTTGTAACCGGGGAGCTGTTTTTT. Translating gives CASSLVTGELFF.

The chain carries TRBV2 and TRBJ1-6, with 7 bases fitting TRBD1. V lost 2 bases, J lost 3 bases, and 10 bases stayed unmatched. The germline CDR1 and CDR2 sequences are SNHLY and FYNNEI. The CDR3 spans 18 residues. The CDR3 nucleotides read TGTGCCAGCAGTGAACGGGGACAGCGAGTTGTCTATAATTCACCCCTCCACTTT. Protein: CASSERGQRVVYNSPLHF.

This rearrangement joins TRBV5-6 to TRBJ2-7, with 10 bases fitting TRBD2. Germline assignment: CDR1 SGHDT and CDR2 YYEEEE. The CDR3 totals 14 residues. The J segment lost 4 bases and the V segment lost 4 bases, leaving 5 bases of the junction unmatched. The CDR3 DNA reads TGTGCCAGCAGCCGAGCGGGAGGGAGGTACGAGCAGTACTTC. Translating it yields CASSRAGGRYEQYF.

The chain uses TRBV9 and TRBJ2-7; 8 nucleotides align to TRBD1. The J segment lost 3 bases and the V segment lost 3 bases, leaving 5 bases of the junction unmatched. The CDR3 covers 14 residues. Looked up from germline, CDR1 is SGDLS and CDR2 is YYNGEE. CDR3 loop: CASSETGANYEQYF. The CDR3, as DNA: TGTGCCAGCAGCGAGACAGGGGCCAACTACGAGCAGTACTTC.

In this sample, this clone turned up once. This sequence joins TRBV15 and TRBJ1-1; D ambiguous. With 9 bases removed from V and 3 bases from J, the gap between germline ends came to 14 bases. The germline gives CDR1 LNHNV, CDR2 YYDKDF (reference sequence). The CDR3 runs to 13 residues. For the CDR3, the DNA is TGTGCCACTGGGAGGAACTGGGACACTGAAGCTTTCTTT. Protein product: CATGRNWDTEAFF. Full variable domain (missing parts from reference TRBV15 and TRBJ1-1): DAMVIQNPRYQVTQFGKPVTLSCSQTLNHNVMYWYQQKSSQAPKLLFHYYDKDFNNEADTPDNFQSRRPNTSFCFLDIRSPGLGDTAMYLCATGRNWDTEAFFGQGTRLTVV.

The CDR3 DNA reads TGTGCCAGCAGCTTACTAGAGGCATCCTATGGCTACACCTTC. Its protein product is CASSLLEASYGYTF. The chain is built from TRBV5-5 and TRBJ1-2; D is unclear. Trimming pared 2 bases from V and 4 bases from J, leaving 12 bases between. This CDR3 region has 14 residues. Germline CDR1 reads SGHKS; CDR2 reads YYEKEE (reference sequence).

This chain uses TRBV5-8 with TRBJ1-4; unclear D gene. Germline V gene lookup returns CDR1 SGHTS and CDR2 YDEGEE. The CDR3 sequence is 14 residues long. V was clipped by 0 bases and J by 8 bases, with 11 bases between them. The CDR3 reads CASSLVSRPEKLFF. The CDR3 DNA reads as TGTGCCAGCAGCTTGGTGTCCAGGCCCGAAAAACTGTTTTTT.

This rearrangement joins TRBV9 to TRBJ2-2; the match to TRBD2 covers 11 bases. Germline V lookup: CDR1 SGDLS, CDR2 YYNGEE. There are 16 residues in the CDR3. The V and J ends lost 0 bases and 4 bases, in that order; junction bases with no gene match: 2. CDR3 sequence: CASSVDSGRATGELFF. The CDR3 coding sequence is TGTGCCAGCAGCGTAGATAGCGGGAGGGCCACCGGGGAGCTGTTTTTT.

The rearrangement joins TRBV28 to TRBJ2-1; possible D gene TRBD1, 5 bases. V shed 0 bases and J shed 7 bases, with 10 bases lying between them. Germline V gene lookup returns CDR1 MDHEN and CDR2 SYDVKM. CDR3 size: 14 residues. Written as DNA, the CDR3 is TGTGCCAGCAGTTTATGGGGGCTTCGGAATGAGCAGTTCTTC. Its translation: CASSLWGLRNEQFF.

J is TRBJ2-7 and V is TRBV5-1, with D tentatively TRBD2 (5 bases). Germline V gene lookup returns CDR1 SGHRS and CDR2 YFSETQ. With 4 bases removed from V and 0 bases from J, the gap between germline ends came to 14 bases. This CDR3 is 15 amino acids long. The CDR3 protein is CASSQSGLSSYEQYF. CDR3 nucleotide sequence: TGCGCCAGCAGCCAGAGCGGTCTTAGCTCCTACGAGCAGTACTTC.

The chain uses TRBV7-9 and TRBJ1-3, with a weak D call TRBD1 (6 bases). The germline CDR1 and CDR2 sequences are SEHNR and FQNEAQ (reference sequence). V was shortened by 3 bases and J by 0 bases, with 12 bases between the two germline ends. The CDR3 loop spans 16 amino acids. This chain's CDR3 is CASSLYDRTSGNTIYF. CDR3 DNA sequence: TGTGCCAGCAGCTTGTACGACAGGACCTCTGGAAACACCATATATTTT.

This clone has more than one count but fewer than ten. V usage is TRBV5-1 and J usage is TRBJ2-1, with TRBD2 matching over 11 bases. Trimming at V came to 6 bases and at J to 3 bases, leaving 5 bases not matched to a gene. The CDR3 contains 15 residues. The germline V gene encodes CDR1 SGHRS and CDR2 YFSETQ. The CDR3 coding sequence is TGCGCCAGCAATCTAGCGGGGGGAGACTACAATGAGCAGTTCTTC. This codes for CASNLAGGDYNEQFF.

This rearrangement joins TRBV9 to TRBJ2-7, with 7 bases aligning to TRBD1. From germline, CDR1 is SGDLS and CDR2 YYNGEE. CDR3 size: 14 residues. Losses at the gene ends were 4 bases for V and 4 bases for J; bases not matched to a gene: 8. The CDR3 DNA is TGTGCCAGCAGCTTCCGGGACAGCGAGTACGAGCAGTACTTC. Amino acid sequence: CASSFRDSEYEQYF. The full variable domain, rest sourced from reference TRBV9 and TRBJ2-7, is DSGVTQTPKHLITATGQRVTLRCSPRSGDLSVYWYQQSLDQGLQFLIQYYNGEERAKGNILERFSAQQFPDLHSELNLSSLELGDSALYFCASSFRDSEYEQYFGPGTRLTVT.

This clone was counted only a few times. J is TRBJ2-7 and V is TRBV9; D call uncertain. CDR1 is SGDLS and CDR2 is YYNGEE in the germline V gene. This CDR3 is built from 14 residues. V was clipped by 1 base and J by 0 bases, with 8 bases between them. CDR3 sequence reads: CASSVQVNSYEQYF. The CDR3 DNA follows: TGTGCCAGCAGCGTACAGGTAAACTCCTACGAGCAGTACTTC.

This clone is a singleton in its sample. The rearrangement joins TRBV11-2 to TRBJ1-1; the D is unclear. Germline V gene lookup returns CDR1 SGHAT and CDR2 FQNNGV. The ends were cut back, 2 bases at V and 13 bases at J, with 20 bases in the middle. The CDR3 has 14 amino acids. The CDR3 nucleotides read TGTGCCAGCAGCTTAAGTCCCGCCTTGCCAGTCAGTTTCTTT. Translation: CASSLSPALPVSFF.

The CDR3 is CASSPQGGQEDEQYF. CDR3 bases: TGTGCCAGCTCACCACAAGGGGGCCAAGAGGACGAGCAGTACTTC. J is TRBJ2-7 and V is TRBV18; 7 nucleotides agree with TRBD1. CDR1 and CDR2 (germline): KGHSH, LQKENI. The CDR3 loop spans 15 amino acids. The V segment lost 1 base and the J segment 5 bases; nucleotides outside the gene matches: 8.

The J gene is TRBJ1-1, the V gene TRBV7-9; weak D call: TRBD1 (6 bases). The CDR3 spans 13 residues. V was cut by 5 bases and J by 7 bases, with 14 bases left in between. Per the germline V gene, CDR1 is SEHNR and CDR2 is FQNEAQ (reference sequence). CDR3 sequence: CASSHTGRDEAFF. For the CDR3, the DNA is TGTGCCAGCAGCCACACAGGGCGTGATGAAGCTTTCTTT.

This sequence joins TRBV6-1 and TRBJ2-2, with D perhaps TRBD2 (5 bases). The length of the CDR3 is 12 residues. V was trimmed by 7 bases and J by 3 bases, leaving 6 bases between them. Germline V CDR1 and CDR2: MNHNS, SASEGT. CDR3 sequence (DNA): TGTGCCAGCAAGAGGGACACCGGGGAGCTGTTTTTT. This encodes CASKRDTGELFF.